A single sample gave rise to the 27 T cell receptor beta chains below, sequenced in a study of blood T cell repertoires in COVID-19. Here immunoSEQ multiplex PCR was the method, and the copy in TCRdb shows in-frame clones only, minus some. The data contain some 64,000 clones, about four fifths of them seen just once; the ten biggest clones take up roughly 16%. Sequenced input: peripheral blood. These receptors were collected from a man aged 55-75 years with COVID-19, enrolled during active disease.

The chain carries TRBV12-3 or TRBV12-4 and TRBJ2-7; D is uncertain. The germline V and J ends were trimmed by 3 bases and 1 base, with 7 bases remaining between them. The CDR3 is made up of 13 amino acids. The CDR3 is CASSFTVSYEQYF. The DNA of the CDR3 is TGTGCCAGCAGTTTTACGGTTTCCTACGAGCAGTACTTC.

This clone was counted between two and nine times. This CDR3 is CASRRLAGPYEQYF. CDR3 DNA: TGTGCCAGCAGAAGACTAGCGGGACCCTACGAGCAGTACTTC. This chain joins TRBV11-2 and TRBJ2-7; 11 bases line up with TRBD2. This CDR3 is 14 amino acids long. Germline CDR1 SGHAT, CDR2 FQNNGV. After removal of 6 bases from V and 2 bases from J, the junction contained 3 bases not matched to a gene.

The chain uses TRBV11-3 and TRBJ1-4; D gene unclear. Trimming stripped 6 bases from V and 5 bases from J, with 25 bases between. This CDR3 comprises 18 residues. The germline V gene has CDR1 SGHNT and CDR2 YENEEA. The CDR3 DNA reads TGTGCCAGCAGGCTTCCAGGCCTGGCTATTCCCCACAATGAAAAACTGTTTTTT. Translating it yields CASRLPGLAIPHNEKLFF.

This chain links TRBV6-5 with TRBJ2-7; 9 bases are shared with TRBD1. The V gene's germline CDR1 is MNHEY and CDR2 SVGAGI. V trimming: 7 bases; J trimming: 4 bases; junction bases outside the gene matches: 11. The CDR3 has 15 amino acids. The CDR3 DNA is TGTGCCAGCACCCGAGAATTGGGACAGGGTTACGAGCAGTACTTC. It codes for CASTRELGQGYEQYF.

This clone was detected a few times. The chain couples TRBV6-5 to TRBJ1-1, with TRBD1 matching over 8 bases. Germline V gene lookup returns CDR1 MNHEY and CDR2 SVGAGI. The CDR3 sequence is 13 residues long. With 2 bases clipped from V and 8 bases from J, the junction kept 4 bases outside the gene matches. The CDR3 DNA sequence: TGTGCCAGCAGTTACCGGGGGGACAGGGAAGCTTTCTTT. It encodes CASSYRGDREAFF.

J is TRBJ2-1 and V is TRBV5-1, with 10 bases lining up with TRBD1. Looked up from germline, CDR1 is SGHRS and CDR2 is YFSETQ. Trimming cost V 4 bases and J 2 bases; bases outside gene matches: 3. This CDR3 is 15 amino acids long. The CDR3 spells CASSPGQGAYNEQFF. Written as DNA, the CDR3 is TGCGCCAGCAGCCCAGGACAGGGGGCCTACAATGAGCAGTTCTTC.

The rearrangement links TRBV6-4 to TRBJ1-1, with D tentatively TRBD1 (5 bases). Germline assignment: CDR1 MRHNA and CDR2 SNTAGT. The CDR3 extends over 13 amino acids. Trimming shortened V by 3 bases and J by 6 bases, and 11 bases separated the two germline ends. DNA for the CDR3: TGTGCCAGCAGTGAAATCCAGGGCGCTGAAGCTTTCTTT. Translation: CASSEIQGAEAFF.

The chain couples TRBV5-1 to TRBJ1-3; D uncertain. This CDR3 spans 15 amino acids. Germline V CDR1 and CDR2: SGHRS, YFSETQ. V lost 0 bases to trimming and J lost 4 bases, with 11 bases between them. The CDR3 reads CASSLGQGRGNTIYF. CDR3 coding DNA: TGCGCCAGCAGCTTGGGTCAAGGGAGGGGAAACACCATATATTTT. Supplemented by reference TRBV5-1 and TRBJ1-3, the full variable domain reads KAGVTQTPRYLIKTRGQQVTLSCSPISGHRSVSWYQQTPGQGLQFLFEYFSETQRNKGNFPGRFSGRQFSNSRSEMNVSTLELGDSALYLCASSLGQGRGNTIYFGEGSWLTVV.

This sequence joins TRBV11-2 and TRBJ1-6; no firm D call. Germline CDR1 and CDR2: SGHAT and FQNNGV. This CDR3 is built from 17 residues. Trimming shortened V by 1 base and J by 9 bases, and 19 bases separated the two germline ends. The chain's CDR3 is CASSLVTGSSRRSPLHF. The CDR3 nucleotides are TGTGCCAGCAGCTTAGTCACCGGGTCGTCACGGCGTTCACCCCTCCACTTT.

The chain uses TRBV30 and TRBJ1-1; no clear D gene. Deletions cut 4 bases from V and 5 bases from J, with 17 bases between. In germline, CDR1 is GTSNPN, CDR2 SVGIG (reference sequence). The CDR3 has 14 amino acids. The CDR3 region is CAWTLLTGWTEAFF. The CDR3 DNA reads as TGTGCCTGGACCCTCTTGACGGGATGGACTGAAGCTTTCTTT.

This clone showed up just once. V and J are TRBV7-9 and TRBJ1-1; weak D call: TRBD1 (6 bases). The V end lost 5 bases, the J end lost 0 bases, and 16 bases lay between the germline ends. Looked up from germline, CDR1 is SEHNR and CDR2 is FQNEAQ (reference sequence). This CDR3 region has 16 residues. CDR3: CASSQSTGPMNTEAFF. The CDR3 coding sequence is TGTGCCAGCAGCCAATCCACAGGGCCCATGAACACTGAAGCTTTCTTT.

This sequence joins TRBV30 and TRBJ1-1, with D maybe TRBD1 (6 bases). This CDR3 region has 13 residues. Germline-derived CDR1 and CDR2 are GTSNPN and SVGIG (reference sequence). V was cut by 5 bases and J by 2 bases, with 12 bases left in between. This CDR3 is CAWGGQVNTEAFF. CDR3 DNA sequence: TGTGCCTGGGGGGGACAAGTAAACACTGAAGCTTTCTTT. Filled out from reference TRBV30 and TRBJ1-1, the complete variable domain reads SQTIHQWPATLVQPVGSPLSLECTVEGTSNPNLYWYRQAAGRGLQLLFYSVGIGQISSEVPQNLSASRPQDRQFILSSKKLLLSDSGFYLCAWGGQVNTEAFFGQGTRLTVV.

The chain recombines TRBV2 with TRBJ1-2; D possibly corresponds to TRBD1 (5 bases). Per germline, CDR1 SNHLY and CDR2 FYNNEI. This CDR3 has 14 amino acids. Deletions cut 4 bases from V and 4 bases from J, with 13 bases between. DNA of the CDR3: TGTGCCAGCAGTGTTCAGGGTCAGGGCTATGGCTACACCTTC. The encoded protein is CASSVQGQGYGYTF.

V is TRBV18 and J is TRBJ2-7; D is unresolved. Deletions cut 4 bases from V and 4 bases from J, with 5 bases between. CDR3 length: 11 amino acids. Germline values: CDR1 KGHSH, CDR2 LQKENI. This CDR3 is CASSRQYEQYF. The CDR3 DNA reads TGTGCCAGCTCACGGCAGTACGAGCAGTACTTC.

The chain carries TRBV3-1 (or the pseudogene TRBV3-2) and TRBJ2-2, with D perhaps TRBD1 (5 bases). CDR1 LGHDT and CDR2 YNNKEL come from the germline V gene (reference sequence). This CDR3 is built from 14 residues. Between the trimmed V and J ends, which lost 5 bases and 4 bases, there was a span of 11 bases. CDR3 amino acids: CASSWGGPTGELFF. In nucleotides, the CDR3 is TGTGCCAGCAGCTGGGGCGGACCCACCGGGGAGCTGTTTTTT.

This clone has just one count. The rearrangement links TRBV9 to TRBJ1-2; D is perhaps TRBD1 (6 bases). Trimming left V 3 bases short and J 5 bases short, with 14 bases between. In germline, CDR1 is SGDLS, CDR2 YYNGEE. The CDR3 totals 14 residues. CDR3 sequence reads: CASSELTGNYGYTF. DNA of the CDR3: TGTGCCAGCAGCGAACTGACAGGAAATTATGGCTACACCTTC.

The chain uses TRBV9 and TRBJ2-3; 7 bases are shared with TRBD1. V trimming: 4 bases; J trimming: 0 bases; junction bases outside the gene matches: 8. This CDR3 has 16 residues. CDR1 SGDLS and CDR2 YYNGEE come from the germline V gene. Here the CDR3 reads CASSFRTGDSTDTQYF. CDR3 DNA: TGTGCCAGCAGCTTCCGGACAGGCGATAGCACAGATACGCAGTATTTT.

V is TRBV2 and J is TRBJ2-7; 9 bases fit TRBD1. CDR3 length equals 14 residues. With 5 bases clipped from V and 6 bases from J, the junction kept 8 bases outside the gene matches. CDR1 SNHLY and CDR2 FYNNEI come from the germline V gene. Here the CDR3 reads CASSRAGTGFEQYF. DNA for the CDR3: TGTGCCAGCAGTCGAGCCGGGACAGGGTTCGAGCAGTACTTC.

The CDR3 loop reads CASSQDLGHRTGTIYF. The CDR3, as DNA: TGTGCCAGCAGCCAAGATCTGGGACACCGTACCGGCACCATATATTTT. The chain joins TRBV4-2 to TRBJ1-3; D is possibly TRBD1 (6 bases). Looked up from germline, CDR1 is LGHNA and CDR2 is YNFKEQ. The length of the CDR3 is 16 residues. V was shortened by 0 bases and J by 9 bases, with 18 bases between the two germline ends.

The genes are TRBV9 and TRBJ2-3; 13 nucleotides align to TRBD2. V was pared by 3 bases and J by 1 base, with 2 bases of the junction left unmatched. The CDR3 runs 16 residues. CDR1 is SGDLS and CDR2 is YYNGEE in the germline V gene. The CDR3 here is CASSGGLAGGTDTQYF. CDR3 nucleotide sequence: TGTGCCAGCAGCGGCGGACTAGCGGGAGGCACAGATACGCAGTATTTT.

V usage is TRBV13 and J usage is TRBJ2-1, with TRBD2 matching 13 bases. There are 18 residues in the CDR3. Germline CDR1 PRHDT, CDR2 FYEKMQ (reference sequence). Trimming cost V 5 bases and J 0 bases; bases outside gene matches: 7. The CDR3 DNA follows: TGTGCCAGCAGCGCTGGACTAGCGGGAGCGGGCTCCTACAATGAGCAGTTCTTC. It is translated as CASSAGLAGAGSYNEQFF.

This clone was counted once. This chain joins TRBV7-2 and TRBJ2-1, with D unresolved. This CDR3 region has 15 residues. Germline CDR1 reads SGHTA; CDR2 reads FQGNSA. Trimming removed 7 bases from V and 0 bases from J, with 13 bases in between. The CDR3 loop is CASTLELVSYNEQFF. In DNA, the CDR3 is TGTGCCAGCACCTTGGAGCTAGTCTCCTACAATGAGCAGTTCTTC. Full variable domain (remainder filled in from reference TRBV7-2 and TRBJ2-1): GAGVSQSPSNKVTEKGKDVELRCDPISGHTALYWYRQSLGQGLEFLIYFQGNSAPDKSGLPSDRFSAERTGGSVSTLTIQRTQQEDSAVYLCASTLELVSYNEQFFGPGTRLTVL.

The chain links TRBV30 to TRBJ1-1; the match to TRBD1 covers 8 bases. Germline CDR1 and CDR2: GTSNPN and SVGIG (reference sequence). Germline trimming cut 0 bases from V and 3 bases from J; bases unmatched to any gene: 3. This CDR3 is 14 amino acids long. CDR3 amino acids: CAWSVTGVYTEAFF. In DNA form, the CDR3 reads TGTGCCTGGAGTGTGACAGGGGTGTACACTGAAGCTTTCTTT.

The CDR3 here is CATSRDLLLGQRGGGSGANVLTF. CDR3 nucleotide sequence: TGTGCCACCAGCAGAGATCTGTTGTTGGGACAGAGGGGTGGAGGCTCTGGGGCCAACGTCCTGACTTTC. The chain has TRBV15 and TRBJ2-6; 7 positions agree with TRBD1. Germline assignment: CDR1 LNHNV and CDR2 YYDKDF (reference sequence). Trimming at V came to 0 bases and at J to 0 bases, leaving 20 bases not matched to a gene. The CDR3 is 23 amino acids.

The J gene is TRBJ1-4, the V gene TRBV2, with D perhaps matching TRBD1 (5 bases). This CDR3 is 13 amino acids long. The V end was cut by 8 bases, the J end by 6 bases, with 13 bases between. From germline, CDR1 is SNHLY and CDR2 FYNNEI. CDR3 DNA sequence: TGTGCCAGCGGGGGGAGGATTGATGAAAAACTGTTTTTT. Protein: CASGGRIDEKLFF.

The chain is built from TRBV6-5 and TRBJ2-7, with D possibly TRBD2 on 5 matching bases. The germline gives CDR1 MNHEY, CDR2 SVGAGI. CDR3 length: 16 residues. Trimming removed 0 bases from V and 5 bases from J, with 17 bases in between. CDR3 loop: CASSYSSSGDSNEQYF. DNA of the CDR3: TGTGCCAGCAGTTACTCTAGCAGCGGAGATTCCAACGAGCAGTACTTC.

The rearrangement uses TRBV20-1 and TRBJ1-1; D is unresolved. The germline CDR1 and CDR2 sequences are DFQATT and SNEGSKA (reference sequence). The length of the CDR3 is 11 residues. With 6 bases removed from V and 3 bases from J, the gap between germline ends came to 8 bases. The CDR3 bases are TGCAGTGCAAGCGGGGACACTGAAGCTTTCTTT. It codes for CSASGDTEAFF.